This T cell receptor beta chain is from a study of human T cells and chemical hapten exposure. Overall study context: Alopecia universalis, totalis or areata was present in patients who were mostly female.

This clonotype was observed at least ten times. Unique molecular identifiers were attached to individual cDNA molecules during library preparation. In the original analysis: Counts of TCRs in each sample centred on a median of around 96,000 and extended from approximately 21,000 to 630,000. One entry per CDR3 protein, called by TCRdb with MiXCR from the RACE reads. The V and J calls here are based on TCRdb, not the publication. The repertoire includes approximately 400,000 distinct CDR3 sequences, 4.8% of them detected once, and about 2.1% sits in the top ten. Indicated time point: patch test 1, 2 weeks after DPC sensitization. Stated treatment: therapeutic diphenylcyclopropenone sensitization with weekly scalp DPC. The specimen was whole blood, collected in connection with sensitization to the hapten diphenylcyclopropenone (DPC). This receptor was identified in a woman aged 45-60 years with alopecia areata. Some clones in this sample may be carry-over from other donors' samples.

CDR3 region: CASSGQGQPYQETQYF. In DNA, the CDR3 is TGTGCCAGCAGCGGACAGGGACAGCCGTACCAAGAGACCCAGTACTTC. The chain carries TRBV5-6 and TRBJ2-5, with 8 bases identical to TRBD1. After removal of 4 bases from V and 0 bases from J, the junction contained 8 bases not matched to a gene. The length of the CDR3 is 16 residues. Germline V gene data show CDR1 as SGHDT and CDR2 as YYEEEE.